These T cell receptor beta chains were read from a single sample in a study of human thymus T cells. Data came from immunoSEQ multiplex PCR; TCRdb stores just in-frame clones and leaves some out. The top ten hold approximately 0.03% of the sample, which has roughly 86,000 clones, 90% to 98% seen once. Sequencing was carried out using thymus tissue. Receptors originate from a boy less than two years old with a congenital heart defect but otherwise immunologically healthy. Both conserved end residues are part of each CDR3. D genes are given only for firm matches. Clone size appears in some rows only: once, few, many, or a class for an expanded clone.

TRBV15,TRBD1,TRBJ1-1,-,CATSRETLGDRGQGNTEAFF,TGTGCCACCAGCAGAGAAACTTTAGGCGACAGGGGGCAAGGAAACACTGAAGCTTTCTTT
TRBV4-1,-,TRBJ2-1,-,CASSQERQGEREQFF,TGCGCCAGCAGCCAAGAGAGGCAGGGAGAGCGGGAGCAGTTCTTC
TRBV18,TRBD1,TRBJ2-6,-,CASSSQTGGGPETF,TGTGCCAGCTCATCCCAGACAGGGGGCGGCCCGGAAACTTTC
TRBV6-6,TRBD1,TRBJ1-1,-,CASTRDRGRGTEAFF,TGTGCCAGCACCCGAGACAGGGGGCGGGGCACTGAAGCTTTCTTT
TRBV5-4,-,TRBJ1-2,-,CASSSPALGGSANYGYTF,TGTGCCAGCAGCTCCCCGGCTCTTGGGGGATCCGCTAACTATGGCTACACCTTC
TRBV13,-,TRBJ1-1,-,CASSRGDTEAFF,TGTGCCAGCAGCCGCGGGGACACTGAAGCTTTCTTT
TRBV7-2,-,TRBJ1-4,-,CASSERHRNEKLFF,TGTGCCAGCAGCGAACGACACCGTAATGAAAAACTGTTTTTT
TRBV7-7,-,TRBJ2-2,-,CASSLANRGAGELFF,TGTGCCAGCAGCTTAGCGAACCGCGGGGCCGGGGAGCTGTTTTTT
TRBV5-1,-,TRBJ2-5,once,CASSLAAQGETQYF,TGCGCCAGCAGCTTGGCAGCCCAGGGAGAGACCCAGTACTTC
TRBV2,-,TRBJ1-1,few,CGKDTEAFF,TGTGGGAAGGACACTGAAGCTTTCTTT
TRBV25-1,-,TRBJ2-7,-,CASSDPDQDEQYF,TGTGCCAGCAGTGATCCGGACCAGGACGAGCAGTACTTC
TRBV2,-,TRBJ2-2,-,CASSEADRNTGELFF,TGTGCCAGCAGTGAGGCGGACAGGAACACCGGGGAGCTGTTTTTT
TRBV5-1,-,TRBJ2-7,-,CASSLEVRGYEQYF,TGCGCCAGCAGCTTGGAAGTAAGAGGGTACGAGCAGTACTTC
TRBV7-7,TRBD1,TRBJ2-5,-,CASSSGQGFQETQYF,TGTGCTAGCAGTTCTGGACAGGGGTTTCAAGAGACCCAGTACTTC
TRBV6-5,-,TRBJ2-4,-,CASSPGLNIQYF,TGTGCCAGCAGTCCGGGACTAAACATTCAGTACTTC
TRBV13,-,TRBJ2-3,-,CASSLVGSGNTDTQYF,TGTGCCAGCAGCTTAGTAGGTAGCGGAAACACAGATACGCAGTATTTT
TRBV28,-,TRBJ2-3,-,CASSLAPSLRGRFGPDTQYF,TGTGCCAGCAGTTTAGCCCCAAGCCTACGAGGGAGGTTCGGGCCAGATACGCAGTATTTT
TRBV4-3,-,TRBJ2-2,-,CASSRSKALGNTGELFF,TGCGCCAGCAGCCGATCAAAAGCCTTGGGCAACACCGGGGAGCTGTTTTTT
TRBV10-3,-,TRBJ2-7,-,CAISEGGQGVRWYEQYF,TGTGCCATCAGTGAGGGAGGGCAGGGCGTTAGATGGTACGAGCAGTACTTC
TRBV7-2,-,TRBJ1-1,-,CASSNLLNTEAFF,TGTGCCAGCAGTAACCTCCTGAACACTGAAGCTTTCTTT
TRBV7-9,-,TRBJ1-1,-,CASSHDRYTEAFF,TGTGCCAGCAGCCACGACAGATACACTGAAGCTTTCTTT
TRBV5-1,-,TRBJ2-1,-,CASRGTYGPDYNEQFF,TGCGCCAGCAGGGGGACTTATGGCCCCGATTACAATGAGCAGTTCTTC
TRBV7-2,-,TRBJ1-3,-,CASSSILGSGNTIYF,TGTGCCAGCAGCTCAATTCTCGGCTCTGGAAACACCATATATTTT
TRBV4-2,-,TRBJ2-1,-,CASSLKCAEKRKDYNEQFF,TGTGCCAGCAGCCTAAAGTGCGCCGAAAAAAGGAAAGACTACAATGAGCAGTTCTTC
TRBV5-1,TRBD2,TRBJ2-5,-,CASKKREAPEETQYF,TGCGCCAGCAAGAAGCGGGAGGCCCCAGAAGAGACCCAGTACTTC
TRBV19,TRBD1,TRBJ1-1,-,CASKMGKLLTGAWGTEAFF,TGTGCCAGTAAGATGGGAAAATTACTGACAGGGGCCTGGGGCACTGAAGCTTTCTTT
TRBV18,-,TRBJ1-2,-,CASSPPTELTLYALYGYTF,TGTGCCAGCTCACCACCAACAGAGCTGACTCTCTATGCTCTCTATGGCTACACCTTC
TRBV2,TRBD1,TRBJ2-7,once,CASSSVLPVGTGAPPLLGEQYF,TGTGCCAGCAGCTCGGTGTTACCGGTGGGGACAGGGGCACCCCCACTACTAGGGGAGCAGTACTTC
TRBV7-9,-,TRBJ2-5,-,CASSLWGKFDGQYF,TGTGCCAGCAGCTTATGGGGGAAGTTCGACGGACAGTACTTC
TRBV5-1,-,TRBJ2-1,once,CASSLTCSSYNEQFF,TGCGCCAGCAGCTTGACTTGTAGCTCCTACAATGAGCAGTTCTTC
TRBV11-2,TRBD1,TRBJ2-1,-,CASSLEGQGKSSYNEQFF,TGTGCCAGCAGCTTAGAGGGACAGGGGAAAAGCTCCTACAATGAGCAGTTCTTC
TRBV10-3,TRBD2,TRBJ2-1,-,CAISGENSGKNEQFF,TGTGCCATCAGTGGGGAAAATAGCGGGAAGAATGAGCAGTTCTTC
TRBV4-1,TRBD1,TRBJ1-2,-,CANAGGGYTF,TGCGCCAACGCAGGGGGTGGCTACACCTTC
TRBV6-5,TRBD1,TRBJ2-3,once,CASSYSTGADTQYF,TGTGCCAGCAGTTACTCGACAGGGGCAGATACGCAGTATTTT
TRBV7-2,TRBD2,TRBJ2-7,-,CASSPDGLKASGSYYEQYF,TGTGCCAGCAGCCCAGACGGGCTTAAAGCTAGCGGGAGTTACTACGAGCAGTACTTC
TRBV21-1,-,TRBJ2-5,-,CASSKGTGGETQYF,TGTGCCAGCAGCAAAGGGACAGGGGGAGAGACCCAGTACTTC
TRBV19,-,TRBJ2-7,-,CASSMSGSYEQYF,TGTGCCAGTAGTATGTCGGGGTCCTACGAGCAGTACTTC
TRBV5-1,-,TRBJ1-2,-,CASGGLPGNNYGYTF,TGCGCCAGCGGGGGCCTCCCCGGGAATAACTATGGCTACACCTTC